The sequence of this TCR beta chain was determined in a study of circulating tumor DNA in untreated peripheral T-cell lymphoma. General study points: In around 80% of patients, tumor-specific clonotypes were identified.

The data were produced by immunoSEQ multiplex PCR, yet TCRdb's version contains in-frame clones alone and is incomplete. Of about 9,200 clones in the sample, roughly 80% were seen once. The V and J ends lost 5 bases and 10 bases, in that order; junction bases with no gene match: 10. This CDR3 is 16 amino acids long. In germline, CDR1 is MNHGY, CDR2 SAAAGT. Concerning this clone: The antigen is undetermined.

The tumor tissue sample was taken at baseline before any treatment. The sequenced sample was tumor tissue. The chain uses TRBV6-8 and TRBJ1-6, with TRBD1 matching 11 bases. The receptor's source is a human donor with peripheral T-cell lymphoma. CDR3 in amino acids: CASSAPGQGVRSPLHF. The CDR3 DNA reads TGTGCCAGCAGTGCCCCGGGACAGGGGGTGAGATCACCCCTCCACTTT.